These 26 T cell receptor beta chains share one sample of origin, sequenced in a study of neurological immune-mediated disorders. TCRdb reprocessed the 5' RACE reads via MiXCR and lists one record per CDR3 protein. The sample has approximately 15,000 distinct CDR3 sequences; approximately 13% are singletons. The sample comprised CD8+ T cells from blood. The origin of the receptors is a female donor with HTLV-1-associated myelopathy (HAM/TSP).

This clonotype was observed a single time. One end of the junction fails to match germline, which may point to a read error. This chain's CDR3 is CSARGVTTSSYEKYF. The CDR3 region has the DNA TGCAGTGCTAGAGGAGTCACCACGAGCTCCTACGAGAAGTACTTC. V and J are TRBV20-1 and TRBJ2-7; D ambiguous. From germline, CDR1 is DFQATT and CDR2 SNEGSKA (reference sequence). The CDR3 has 15 residues.

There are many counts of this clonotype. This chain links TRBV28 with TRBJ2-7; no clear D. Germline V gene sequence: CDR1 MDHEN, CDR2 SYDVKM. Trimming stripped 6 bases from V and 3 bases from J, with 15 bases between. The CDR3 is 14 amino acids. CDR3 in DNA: TGTGCCAGCAGGGGTCGGGCAGACCTCTACGAGCAGTACTTC. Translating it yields CASRGRADLYEQYF.

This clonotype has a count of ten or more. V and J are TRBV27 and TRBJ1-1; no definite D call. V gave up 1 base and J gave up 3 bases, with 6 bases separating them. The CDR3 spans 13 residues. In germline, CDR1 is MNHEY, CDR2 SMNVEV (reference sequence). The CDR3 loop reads CASSLYPDTEAFF. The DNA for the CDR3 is TGTGCCAGCAGTTTATATCCCGACACTGAAGCTTTCTTT.

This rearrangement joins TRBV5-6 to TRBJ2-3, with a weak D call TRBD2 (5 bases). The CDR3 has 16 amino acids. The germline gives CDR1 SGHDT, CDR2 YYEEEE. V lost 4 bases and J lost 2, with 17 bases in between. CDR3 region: CASSTGSKLNTDTQYF. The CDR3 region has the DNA TGTGCCAGCAGCACGGGGAGCAAGTTGAACACAGATACGCAGTATTTT.

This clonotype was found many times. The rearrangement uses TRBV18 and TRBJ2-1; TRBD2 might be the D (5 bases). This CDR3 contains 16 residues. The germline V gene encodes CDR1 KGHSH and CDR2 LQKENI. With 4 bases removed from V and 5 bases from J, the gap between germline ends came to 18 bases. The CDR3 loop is CASSQSWGALNNEQFF. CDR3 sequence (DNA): TGTGCCAGCTCACAGTCCTGGGGAGCCTTGAACAATGAGCAGTTCTTC.

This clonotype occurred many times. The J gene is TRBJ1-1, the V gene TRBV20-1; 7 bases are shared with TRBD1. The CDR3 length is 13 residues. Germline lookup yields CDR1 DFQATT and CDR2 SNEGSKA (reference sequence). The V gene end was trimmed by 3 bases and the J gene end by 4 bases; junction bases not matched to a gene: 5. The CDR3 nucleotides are TGCAGTGCTAGCGGGAGGGGGCCCACTGAAGCTTTCTTT. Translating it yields CSASGRGPTEAFF.

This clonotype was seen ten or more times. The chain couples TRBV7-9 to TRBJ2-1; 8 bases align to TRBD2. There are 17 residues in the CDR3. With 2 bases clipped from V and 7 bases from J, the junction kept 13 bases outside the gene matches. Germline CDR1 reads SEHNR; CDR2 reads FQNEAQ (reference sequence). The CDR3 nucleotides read TGTGCCAGCAGCTTACAAGCCATAGCGGGAAGGGGGAATGAGCAGTTCTTC. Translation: CASSLQAIAGRGNEQFF.

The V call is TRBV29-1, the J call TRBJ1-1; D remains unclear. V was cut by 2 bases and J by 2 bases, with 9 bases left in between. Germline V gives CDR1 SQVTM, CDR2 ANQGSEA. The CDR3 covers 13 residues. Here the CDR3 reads CSVETPTNTEAFF. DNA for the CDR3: TGCAGCGTTGAAACCCCTACTAACACTGAAGCTTTCTTT.

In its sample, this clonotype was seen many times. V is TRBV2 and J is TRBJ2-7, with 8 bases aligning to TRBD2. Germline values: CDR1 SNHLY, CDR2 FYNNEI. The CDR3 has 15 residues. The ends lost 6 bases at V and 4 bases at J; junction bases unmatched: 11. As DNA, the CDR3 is TGTGCCAGCAGCCCCCTGACGGGACTAGAATACGAGCAGTACTTC. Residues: CASSPLTGLEYEQYF.

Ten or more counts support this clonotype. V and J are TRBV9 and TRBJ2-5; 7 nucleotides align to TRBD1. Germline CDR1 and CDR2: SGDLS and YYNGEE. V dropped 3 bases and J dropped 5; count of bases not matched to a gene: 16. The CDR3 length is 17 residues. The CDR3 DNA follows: TGTGCCAGCAGCGACCATCTGACAGGGTTTAATCCGGAGACCCAGTACTTC. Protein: CASSDHLTGFNPETQYF.

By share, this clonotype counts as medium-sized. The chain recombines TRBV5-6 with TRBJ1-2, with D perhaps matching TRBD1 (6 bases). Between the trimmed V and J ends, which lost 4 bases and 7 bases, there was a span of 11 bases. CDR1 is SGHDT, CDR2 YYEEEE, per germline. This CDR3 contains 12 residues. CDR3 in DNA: TGTGCCAGCAGCCCTGGACAGTTTGGCTACACCTTC. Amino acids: CASSPGQFGYTF.

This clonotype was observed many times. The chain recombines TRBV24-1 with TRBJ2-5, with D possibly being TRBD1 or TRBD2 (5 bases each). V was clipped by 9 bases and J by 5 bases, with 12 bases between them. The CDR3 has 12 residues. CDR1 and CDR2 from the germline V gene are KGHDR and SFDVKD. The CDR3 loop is CATGTDLETQYF. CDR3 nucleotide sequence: TGTGCCACCGGGACCGATCTCGAGACCCAGTACTTC.

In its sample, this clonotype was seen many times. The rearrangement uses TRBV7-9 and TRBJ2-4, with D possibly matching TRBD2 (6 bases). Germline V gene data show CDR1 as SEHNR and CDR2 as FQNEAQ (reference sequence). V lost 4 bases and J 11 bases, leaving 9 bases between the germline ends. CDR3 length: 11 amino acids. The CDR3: CASSSGEVQYF. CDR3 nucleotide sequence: TGTGCCAGCAGCTCGGGGGAAGTTCAGTACTTC.

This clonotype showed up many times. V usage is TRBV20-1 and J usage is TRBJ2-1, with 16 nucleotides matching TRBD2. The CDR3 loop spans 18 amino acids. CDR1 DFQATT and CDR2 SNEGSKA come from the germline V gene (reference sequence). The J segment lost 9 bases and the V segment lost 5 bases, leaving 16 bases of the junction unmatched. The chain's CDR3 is CSALLLPGLAGGFGEQFF. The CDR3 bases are TGCAGTGCTCTCCTGCTCCCGGGACTAGCGGGGGGGTTTGGTGAGCAGTTCTTC.

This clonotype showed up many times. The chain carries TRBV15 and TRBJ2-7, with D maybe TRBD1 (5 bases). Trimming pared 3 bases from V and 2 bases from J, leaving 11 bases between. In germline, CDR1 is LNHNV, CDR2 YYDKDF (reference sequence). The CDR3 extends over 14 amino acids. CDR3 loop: CATSSAQEAYEQYF. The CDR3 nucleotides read TGTGCCACCAGCAGTGCACAGGAAGCCTACGAGCAGTACTTC.

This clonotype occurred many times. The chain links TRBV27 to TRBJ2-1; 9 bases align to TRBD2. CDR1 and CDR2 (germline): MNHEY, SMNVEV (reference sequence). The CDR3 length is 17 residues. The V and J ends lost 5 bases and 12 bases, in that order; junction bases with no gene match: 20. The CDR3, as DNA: TGTGCCAGCAGTCCCCTCACAGTTAGCGGGAGTCGCCGGCGGCAGTTCTTC. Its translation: CASSPLTVSGSRRRQFF.

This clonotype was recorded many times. CDR3 loop: CSVDDAGGLYEQFF. CDR3 DNA sequence: TGCAGCGTTGACGACGCGGGAGGGCTTTATGAGCAGTTCTTC. The chain employs TRBV29-1 and TRBJ2-1; TRBD2 agrees at 9 bases. V dropped 3 bases and J dropped 8; count of bases not matched to a gene: 8. Germline lookup yields CDR1 SQVTM and CDR2 ANQGSEA. The CDR3 has 14 amino acids.

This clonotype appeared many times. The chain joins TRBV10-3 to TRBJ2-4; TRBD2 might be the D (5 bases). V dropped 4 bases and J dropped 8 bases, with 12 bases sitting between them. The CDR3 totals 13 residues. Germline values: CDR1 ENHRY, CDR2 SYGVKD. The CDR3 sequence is CAISGGSSYIQYF. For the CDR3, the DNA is TGTGCCATCAGTGGCGGGTCAAGCTACATTCAGTACTTC.

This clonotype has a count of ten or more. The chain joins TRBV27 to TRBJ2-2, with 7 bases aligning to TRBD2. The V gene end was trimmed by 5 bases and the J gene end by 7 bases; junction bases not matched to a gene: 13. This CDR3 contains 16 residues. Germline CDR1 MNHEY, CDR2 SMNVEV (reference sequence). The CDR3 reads CASSTYTSARGGELFF. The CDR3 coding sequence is TGTGCCAGCAGTACCTATACTAGCGCTAGAGGCGGGGAGCTGTTTTTT.

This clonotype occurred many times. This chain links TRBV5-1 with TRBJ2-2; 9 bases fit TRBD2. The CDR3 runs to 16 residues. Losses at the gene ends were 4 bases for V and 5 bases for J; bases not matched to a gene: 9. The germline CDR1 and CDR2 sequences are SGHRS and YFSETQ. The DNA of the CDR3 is TGCGCCAGCAGCCTGCAGCGGGAGGTTTATACCGGGGAGCTGTTTTTT. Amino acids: CASSLQREVYTGELFF.

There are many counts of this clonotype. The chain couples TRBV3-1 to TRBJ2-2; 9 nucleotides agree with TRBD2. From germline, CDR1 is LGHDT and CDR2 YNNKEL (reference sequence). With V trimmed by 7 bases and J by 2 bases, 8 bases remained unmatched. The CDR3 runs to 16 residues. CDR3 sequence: CASTSGTSINTGELFF. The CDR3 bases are TGTGCCAGCACCTCCGGGACTAGCATTAACACCGGGGAGCTGTTTTTT.

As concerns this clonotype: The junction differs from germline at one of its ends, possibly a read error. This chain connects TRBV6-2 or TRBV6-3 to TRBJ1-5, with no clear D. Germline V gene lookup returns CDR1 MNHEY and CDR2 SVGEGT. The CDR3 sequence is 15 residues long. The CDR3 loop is CSSSPRNACDQPQHF. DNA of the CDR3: TGTTCCAGCAGTCCAAGAAACGCGTGTGATCAGCCCCAGCATTTT.

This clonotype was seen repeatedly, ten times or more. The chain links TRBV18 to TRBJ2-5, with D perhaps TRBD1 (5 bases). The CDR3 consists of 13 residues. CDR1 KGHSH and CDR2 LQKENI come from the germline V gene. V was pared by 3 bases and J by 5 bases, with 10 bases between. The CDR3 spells CASSPQGAETQYF. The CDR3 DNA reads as TGTGCCAGCTCACCCCAGGGCGCGGAGACCCAGTACTTC.

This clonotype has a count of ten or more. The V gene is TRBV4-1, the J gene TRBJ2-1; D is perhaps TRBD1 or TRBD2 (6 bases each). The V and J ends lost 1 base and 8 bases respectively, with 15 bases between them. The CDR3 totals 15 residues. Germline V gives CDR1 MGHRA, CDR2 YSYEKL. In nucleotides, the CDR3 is TGCGCCAGCAGCCAAGGAGGGGGGAGGATAGATGAGCAGTTCTTC. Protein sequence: CASSQGGGRIDEQFF.

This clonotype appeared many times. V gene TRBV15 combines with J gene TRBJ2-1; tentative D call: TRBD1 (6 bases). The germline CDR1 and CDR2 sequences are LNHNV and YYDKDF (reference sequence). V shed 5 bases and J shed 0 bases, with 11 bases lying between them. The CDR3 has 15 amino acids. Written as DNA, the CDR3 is TGTGCCACCAGCCGAAAAGGGGGCTCCTACAATGAGCAGTTCTTC. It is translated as CATSRKGGSYNEQFF.

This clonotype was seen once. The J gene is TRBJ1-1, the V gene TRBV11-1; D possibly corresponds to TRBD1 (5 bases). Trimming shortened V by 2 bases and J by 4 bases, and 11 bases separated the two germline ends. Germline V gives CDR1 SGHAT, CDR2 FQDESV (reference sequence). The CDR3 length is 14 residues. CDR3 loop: CASSLSAGGTEAFF. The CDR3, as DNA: TGTGCCAGCAGCTTATCCGCCGGGGGCACTGAAGCTTTCTTT.